This TCR beta chain originates from a study of CD8 T cells in ankylosing spondylitis. CDR1 and CDR2 (germline): SGHVS, FQNEAQ. Between the trimmed V and J ends, which lost 4 bases and 5 bases, there was a span of 15 bases. CDR3 length equals 15 residues. TCRdb re-called the 5' RACE reads with MiXCR, one entry per CDR3 protein. This sample has about 340,000 distinct CDR3 sequences, with 20% found just once. This clonotype showed up just a few times. This sequence was found in a male donor with ankylosing spondylitis or in good health (not recorded which). The source material was blood, either unsorted or a sorted T cell fraction (not recorded which). The rearrangement links TRBV7-8 to TRBJ2-1, with D perhaps matching TRBD1 or TRBD2 (5 bases each). In DNA, the CDR3 is TGTGCCAGCAGCTCCCGTATCGGGGCAGACAATGAGCAGTTCTTC. Translating it yields CASSSRIGADNEQFF.